Presented here are 31 T cell receptor beta chains from one specimen sequenced in a study of T-cell memory formation after mild COVID-19. TCRdb reprocessed the 5' RACE reads via MiXCR and lists one record per CDR3 protein. Counted here are fewer than 150,000 distinct CDR3 sequences, 11% to 15% occurring once; the ten biggest clones make up about 30%. Source material: PBMCs or a T cell subset sorted from them (not recorded which). Every receptor here comes from an adult woman who had mild COVID-19 (a few samples of this study predate the infection). Cell type and time point are not known.

In DNA form, the CDR3 reads TGTGCCAGCAGTCATAAGATATTAGCGGCCCCGAACCCAGAGACCCAGTACTTC. This encodes CASSHKILAAPNPETQYF. The chain uses TRBV2 and TRBJ2-5, with D maybe TRBD2 (6 bases). Germline-derived CDR1 and CDR2 are SNHLY and FYNNEI. The CDR3 is made up of 18 amino acids. V dropped 5 bases and J dropped 4 bases, with 26 bases sitting between them.

Many counts were recorded for this clonotype. The chain carries TRBV29-1 and TRBJ2-7; the D gene could be TRBD1 or TRBD2 (5 bases each). The CDR3 sequence is 12 residues long. Germline CDR1 reads SQVTM; CDR2 reads ANQGSEA. The V end lost 4 bases, the J end lost 2 bases, and 9 bases lay between the germline ends. The CDR3 spells CSVGRGPYEQYF. DNA for the CDR3: TGCAGCGTTGGACGGGGCCCCTACGAGCAGTACTTC.

This clonotype was detected a few times. The chain recombines TRBV24-1 with TRBJ2-2, with D perhaps matching TRBD1 (5 bases). The CDR3 consists of 16 residues. Between the trimmed V and J ends, which lost 4 bases and 1 base, there was a span of 12 bases. CDR1 KGHDR and CDR2 SFDVKD come from the germline V gene. CDR3 loop: CATSDQLTGNTGELFF. CDR3 nucleotide sequence: TGTGCCACCAGTGACCAGCTCACAGGGAACACCGGGGAGCTGTTTTTT.

This clonotype showed up just a few times. The chain recombines TRBV12-3 or TRBV12-4 with TRBJ2-5, with TRBD2 matching over 7 bases. The CDR3 loop spans 12 amino acids. The V gene end was trimmed by 7 bases and the J gene end by 5 bases; junction bases not matched to a gene: 4. CDR3 region: CASKYGGETQYF. CDR3 DNA: TGTGCCAGCAAGTACGGGGGGGAGACCCAGTACTTC.

The chain carries TRBV30 and TRBJ2-1, with TRBD2 matching 11 bases. This CDR3 has 20 residues. V lost 3 bases and J lost 1; bases outside the gene matches: 17. The germline V gene has CDR1 GTSNPN and CDR2 SVGIG (reference sequence). CDR3 nucleotide sequence: TGTGCCTGGAGCGGAATACCGGGACTAGCGGTTGGGGGGTCCTACAATGAGCAGTTCTTC. Translation: CAWSGIPGLAVGGSYNEQFF.

The chain couples TRBV20-1 to TRBJ2-1; 9 bases are shared with TRBD2. V dropped 0 bases and J dropped 8; count of bases not matched to a gene: 14. The germline V gene encodes CDR1 DFQATT and CDR2 SNEGSKA (reference sequence). The CDR3 has 17 amino acids. In DNA, the CDR3 is TGCAGTGCTAGAGATCGGGCGCGGGGGGGCCAACGGGATGAGCAGTTCTTC. Amino acids: CSARDRARGGQRDEQFF.

The chain carries TRBV3-1 and TRBJ2-1; no clear D. CDR1 LGHDT and CDR2 YNNKEL come from the germline V gene (reference sequence). With 1 base removed from V and 4 bases from J, the gap between germline ends came to 8 bases. The CDR3 loop spans 14 amino acids. The CDR3 sequence is CASSQGAAYNEQFF. CDR3 DNA: TGTGCCAGCAGCCAAGGGGCGGCATACAATGAGCAGTTCTTC.

This clonotype was seen more than once but under ten times. The J gene is TRBJ2-7, the V gene TRBV9; the match to TRBD1 covers 8 bases. This CDR3 has 15 residues. CDR1 and CDR2 (germline): SGDLS, YYNGEE. V shed 3 bases, J shed 3 bases, and the junction held 8 bases outside the gene matches. As DNA, the CDR3 is TGTGCCAGCAGCGCAGCCTCCGGGACAGGCTACGAGCAGTACTTC. Translated: CASSAASGTGYEQYF.

The CDR3 here is CSAGGGLDYGYTF. In nucleotides, the CDR3 is TGCAGCGCCGGGGGGGGGCTCGACTATGGCTACACCTTC. This sequence joins TRBV29-1 and TRBJ1-2; D may be TRBD1 (6 bases). This CDR3 is 13 amino acids long. Germline CDR1 SQVTM, CDR2 ANQGSEA. With 7 bases removed from V and 3 bases from J, the gap between germline ends came to 15 bases.

This clonotype was seen a handful of times. The V and J genes are TRBV9 and TRBJ1-2; TRBD1 matches at 10 bases. V gave up 3 bases and J gave up 3 bases; unmatched junction bases: 5. The CDR3 totals 15 residues. Per germline, CDR1 SGDLS and CDR2 YYNGEE. The CDR3 bases are TGTGCCAGCAGCGCCCTCGGGACAGGGGACTATGGCTACACCTTC. Its protein is CASSALGTGDYGYTF. The whole variable domain, filled in from reference TRBV9 and TRBJ1-2, reads DSGVTQTPKHLITATGQRVTLRCSPRSGDLSVYWYQQSLDQGLQFLIQYYNGEERAKGNILERFSAQQFPDLHSELNLSSLELGDSALYFCASSALGTGDYGYTFGSGTRLTVV.

This clonotype has a handful of counts. The V gene is TRBV7-2, the J gene TRBJ2-3; no firm D call. The CDR3 is 13 residues long. Germline V lookup: CDR1 SGHTA, CDR2 FQGNSA. Trimming left V 1 base short and J 4 bases short, with 6 bases between. The CDR3 is CASSLEEADTQYF. The CDR3, as DNA: TGTGCCAGCAGCTTAGAAGAGGCAGATACGCAGTATTTT.

This clonotype was seen a handful of times. This chain connects TRBV29-1 to TRBJ2-7; the match to TRBD2 covers 10 bases. The length of the CDR3 is 16 residues. Looked up from germline, CDR1 is SQVTM and CDR2 is ANQGSEA. V gave up 1 base and J gave up 6 bases; unmatched junction bases: 12. This chain's CDR3 is CSVEGLAGVDIFEQYF. CDR3 in DNA: TGCAGCGTTGAAGGCCTAGCGGGGGTCGATATCTTCGAGCAGTACTTC.

This clonotype was counted at least ten times. This rearrangement joins TRBV5-6 to TRBJ2-7; 9 positions match TRBD2. The trim removed 7 bases at V and 2 bases at J, leaving 10 bases unmatched. This CDR3 has 15 amino acids. CDR1 is SGHDT, CDR2 YYEEEE, per germline. The CDR3 DNA reads TGTGCCAGCGGACCGGGACTAGCTGACACCTACGAGCAGTACTTC. Amino acids: CASGPGLADTYEQYF.

V usage is TRBV20-1 and J usage is TRBJ2-7; 7 nucleotides match TRBD1. The length of the CDR3 is 13 residues. The trim removed 6 bases at V and 4 bases at J, leaving 9 bases unmatched. Per the germline V gene, CDR1 is DFQATT and CDR2 is SNEGSKA (reference sequence). The CDR3 region is CSARDSLKYEQYF. DNA for the CDR3: TGCAGTGCGAGGGACAGTTTGAAGTACGAGCAGTACTTC.

In its sample, this clonotype was seen a few times. This rearrangement joins TRBV5-1 to TRBJ2-7; perhaps TRBD2 as D (6 bases). The CDR3 has 16 residues. CDR1 and CDR2 from the germline V gene are SGHRS and YFSETQ. Trimming removed 7 bases at V and 3 bases at J, with 23 bases between. The CDR3 is CASYLGERRGNYEQYF. The CDR3 coding sequence is TGCGCCAGCTACTTGGGGGAGCGGCGGGGAAACTACGAGCAGTACTTC. Full variable domain (outside the CDR3, taken from reference TRBV5-1 and TRBJ2-7): KAGVTQTPRYLIKTRGQQVTLSCSPISGHRSVSWYQQTPGQGLQFLFEYFSETQRNKGNFPGRFSGRQFSNSRSEMNVSTLELGDSALYLCASYLGERRGNYEQYFGPGTRLTVT.

The rearrangement links TRBV19 to TRBJ2-5; tentatively, D is TRBD2 (6 bases). This CDR3 has 17 residues. V lost 1 base and J lost 0, with 15 bases in between. Germline lookup yields CDR1 LNHDA and CDR2 SQIVND (reference sequence). The CDR3, as DNA: TGTGCCAGTAGTATAGGAGTGGAGGGAGAAGACCAAGAGACCCAGTACTTC. This codes for CASSIGVEGEDQETQYF. The whole variable domain, remainder taken from reference TRBV19 and TRBJ2-5, is DGGITQSPKYLFRKEGQNVTLSCEQNLNHDAMYWYRQDPGQGLRLIYYSQIVNDFQKGDIAEGYSVSREKKESFPLTVTSAQKNPTAFYLCASSIGVEGEDQETQYFGPGTRLLVL.

The J gene is TRBJ2-3, the V gene TRBV29-1; D is perhaps TRBD2 (7 bases). Germline CDR1 SQVTM, CDR2 ANQGSEA. The CDR3 extends over 15 amino acids. The V end lost 4 bases, the J end lost 2 bases, and 16 bases lay between the germline ends. The CDR3 here is CSVGGGPVTTDTQYF. The CDR3 region has the DNA TGCAGCGTTGGGGGGGGCCCAGTAACCACAGATACGCAGTATTTT.

The V and J genes are TRBV4-1 and TRBJ2-7, with a tentative D call TRBD2 (6 bases). CDR3 length: 14 residues. V was pared by 4 bases and J by 0 bases, with 10 bases between. CDR1 is MGHRA and CDR2 is YSYEKL in the germline V gene. Here the CDR3 reads CASSPGELSYEQYF. The CDR3 DNA reads TGCGCCAGCAGCCCGGGGGAGCTCTCCTACGAGCAGTACTTC.

The rearrangement links TRBV18 to TRBJ2-4, with D perhaps given as TRBD1 or TRBD2 (5 bases each). CDR3 size: 14 residues. Trimming removed 6 bases at V and 5 bases at J, with 14 bases between. Per the germline V gene, CDR1 is KGHSH and CDR2 is LQKENI. Written as DNA, the CDR3 is TGTGCCAGCTCCGGGACGGTGGATGAAAACATTCAGTACTTC. Its protein is CASSGTVDENIQYF.

This clonotype qualifies as medium-sized. The rearrangement links TRBV7-7 to TRBJ2-2, with D perhaps assigned TRBD1 or TRBD2 (6 bases each). V was cut by 5 bases and J by 4 bases, with 11 bases left in between. The CDR3 loop spans 14 amino acids. Germline V gives CDR1 SSHAT, CDR2 FNYEAQ (reference sequence). The CDR3 loop is CASSPGAVTGELFF. The CDR3 region has the DNA TGTGCCAGCAGCCCGGGGGCGGTCACCGGGGAGCTGTTTTTT.

The chain carries TRBV30 and TRBJ2-1; tentatively, D is TRBD1 or TRBD2 (5 bases each). Germline V lookup: CDR1 GTSNPN, CDR2 SVGIG (reference sequence). Trimming left V 3 bases short and J 9 bases short, with 15 bases between. The CDR3 runs 13 residues. CDR3 sequence: CAWRGPRWGEQFF. CDR3 nucleotides: TGTGCCTGGAGGGGACCCAGGTGGGGTGAGCAGTTCTTC.

This clonotype was recorded a few times. V gene TRBV4-2 combines with J gene TRBJ2-1, with 12 bases matching TRBD2. V lost 1 base to trimming and J lost 12 bases; unmatched junction nucleotides: 13. Germline V gives CDR1 LGHNA, CDR2 YNFKEQ. The CDR3 runs 17 residues. The CDR3 spells CASSQAAAASGGARQFF. The CDR3 bases are TGTGCCAGCAGCCAAGCAGCGGCGGCTAGCGGGGGGGCCCGGCAGTTCTTC.

The sample holds a few counts of this clonotype. The V and J genes are TRBV12-3 or TRBV12-4 and TRBJ1-4, with 8 bases lining up with TRBD1. The CDR3 is 14 residues long. The trim removed 6 bases at V and 8 bases at J, leaving 8 bases unmatched. The CDR3 reads CASRPDRENEKLFF. The CDR3 nucleotides read TGTGCCAGCAGACCGGACAGGGAGAACGAAAAACTGTTTTTT.

The V and J genes are TRBV28 and TRBJ2-3, with D possibly being TRBD1 or TRBD2 (5 bases each). Trimming removed 5 bases from V and 2 bases from J, with 11 bases in between. In germline, CDR1 is MDHEN, CDR2 SYDVKM. CDR3 length: 14 residues. The CDR3 DNA is TGTGCCAGCAGTCGTGGGACCCTCACAGATACGCAGTATTTT. Translation: CASSRGTLTDTQYF.

This rearrangement joins TRBV12-3 or TRBV12-4 to TRBJ2-3, with D tentatively TRBD1 (5 bases). V lost 4 bases and J 5 bases, leaving 13 bases between the germline ends. This CDR3 is built from 14 residues. CDR3 in DNA: TGTGCCAGCAGTTCGAACCAGGGTTTAGATACGCAGTATTTT. Translated: CASSSNQGLDTQYF.

This clonotype was seen a few times. The gene calls are TRBV5-4 and TRBJ1-1, with D perhaps TRBD1 (5 bases). The length of the CDR3 is 14 residues. The ends were cut back, 2 bases at V and 4 bases at J, with 12 bases in the middle. Looked up from germline, CDR1 is SGHNT and CDR2 is YYREEE (reference sequence). CDR3 amino acids: CASSFGTGGTEAFF. The CDR3 region has the DNA TGTGCCAGCAGCTTCGGTACAGGAGGCACTGAAGCTTTCTTT. The full variable domain, completed using reference TRBV5-4 and TRBJ1-1, is ETGVTQSPTHLIKTRGQQVTLRCSSQSGHNTVSWYQQALGQGPQFIFQYYREEENGRGNFPPRFSGLQFPNYSSELNVNALELDDSALYLCASSFGTGGTEAFFGQGTRLTVV.

This clonotype was observed many times. The rearrangement links TRBV7-9 to TRBJ1-3; 8 bases line up with TRBD1. CDR3 length equals 16 residues. CDR1 SEHNR and CDR2 FQNEAQ come from the germline V gene (reference sequence). J lost 10 bases, V lost 5 bases, and 16 bases had no gene match. CDR3 bases: TGTGCCAGCAGCCTATCGACAGGGGCCGCCGGGTTAACCATATATTTT. The encoded protein is CASSLSTGAAGLTIYF.

This clonotype was detected only a few times. Mismatch with germline at one junction end may stem from a read error. This sequence joins TRBV7-7 and TRBJ2-5, with TRBD2 matching over 9 bases. CDR1 is SSHAT and CDR2 is FNYEAQ in the germline V gene (reference sequence). This CDR3 region has 14 residues. The DNA for the CDR3 is TGTGCTAGCAGCATTAGCGGGAGCCAAGAGACCCAGTACTTC. This codes for CASSISGSQETQYF. Drawing the rest from reference TRBV7-7 and TRBJ2-5, the complete variable domain is GAGVSQSPRYKVTKRGQDVTLRCDPISSHATLYWYQQALGQGPEFLTYFNYEAQPDKSGLPSDRFSAERPEGSISTLTIQRTEQRDSAMYRCASSISGSQETQYFGPGTRLLVL.

This clonotype was counted between two and nine times. The genes are TRBV4-1 and TRBJ2-1; 9 bases are a match to TRBD2. V shed 6 bases and J 6 bases; nucleotides not matched to a gene: 9. CDR1 is MGHRA and CDR2 is YSYEKL in the germline V gene. The CDR3 sequence is 15 residues long. CDR3 in DNA: TGCGCCAGCAGTGCAAGCGGGGGGACGGGCAATGAGCAGTTCTTC. This codes for CASSASGGTGNEQFF.

Many counts were recorded for this clonotype. The rearrangement links TRBV7-9 to TRBJ2-7, with D hard to call. Deletions cut 4 bases from V and 3 bases from J, with 7 bases between. CDR3 length: 12 residues. Germline V gene data show CDR1 as SEHNR and CDR2 as FQNEAQ (reference sequence). The CDR3 sequence is CASSSIRYEQYF. The CDR3 DNA reads TGTGCCAGCAGCTCGATACGCTACGAGCAGTACTTC.

V is TRBV9 and J is TRBJ2-1, with D perhaps TRBD2 (5 bases). Germline CDR1 is SGDLS and CDR2 is YYNGEE. Trimming stripped 0 bases from V and 5 bases from J, with 18 bases between. The CDR3 extends over 17 amino acids. CDR3 loop: CASSVAETGLVDNEQFF. The CDR3, as DNA: TGTGCCAGCAGCGTAGCGGAGACCGGACTTGTCGACAATGAGCAGTTCTTC.